The rows below give T cell receptor beta chains drawn from one sample of a study of cytomegalovirus exposure and HLA in healthy donors. The method was immunoSEQ multiplex PCR; TCRdb's version includes in-frame clones alone and lacks a portion of them. This table has around 150,000 clones, 75% to 85% appearing once. The sequencing sample was made of PBMCs. All receptors come from a human donor in good health. The CDR3 runs from the conserved cysteine through the conserved F or W. The order of the fields is V gene, D gene, J gene, clone size, CDR3 DNA, CDR3 protein. D genes are given only for firm matches. Clone size appears in some rows only: once, few, many, or a class for an expanded clone.

>TRBV30|TRBD2|TRBJ2-7|once
TGTGCCTGGAGGCAACTAGCGGGGTACGAGCAGTACTTC
CAWRQLAGYEQYF
>TRBV30|.|TRBJ2-7|.
TGTGCCTTAAACAGGGGGGGCTACGAGCAGTACTTC
CALNRGGYEQYF
>TRBV7-2|TRBD2|TRBJ2-5|.
TGTGCCAGCAGCTTATCCCCTCGACTAGCGGGAGGCGGGGGGACCCAGTACTTC
CASSLSPRLAGGGGTQYF
>TRBV11-2|TRBD2|TRBJ2-1|.
TGTGCCACCCAAAGAGGCGGGAGTGTAAATGAGCAGTTCTTC
CATQRGGSVNEQFF
>TRBV6-1|TRBD2|TRBJ2-1|.
TGTGCCAGCAGTGATCCCCCGGGACTATACGGTGAGCAGTTCTTC
CASSDPPGLYGEQFF
>TRBV5-1|TRBD1|TRBJ1-1|.
TGCGCCAGCAGAAGGGACAGGGGTAACACTGAAGCTTTCTTT
CASRRDRGNTEAFF
>TRBV7-9|TRBD2|TRBJ2-1|.
TGTGCCAGCAGCTCCTCGGGTAGCGGGCCTGCGGGTCTTGGGTTCTTC
CASSSSGSGPAGLGFF
>TRBV7-6|.|TRBJ2-1|.
TGTGCCAGCAGCTCAATGGCCCCGGGAGCGTCCCCCAATGAGCAGTTCTTC
CASSSMAPGASPNEQFF
>TRBV13|.|TRBJ2-1|.
TGTGCCAGCGCTCGGGACTCGTCCTACAATGAGCAGTTCTTC
CASARDSSYNEQFF
>TRBV5-1|TRBD1|TRBJ2-1|.
TGCGCCAGCACTAGACCGGGACAGGGCTACAATGAGCAGTTCTTC
CASTRPGQGYNEQFF
>TRBV28|.|TRBJ2-7|.
TGTGCCAGCAGTGAGCTAGGGGGAACCTACGAGCAGTACTTC
CASSELGGTYEQYF
>TRBV14|TRBD2|TRBJ2-1|once
TGTGCCAGCAGCCCGGGACTAGCGGGAGGGTGGGAGCAGTTCTTC
CASSPGLAGGWEQFF
>TRBV27|.|TRBJ2-7|.
TGTGCCAGCAGTGCCAGCTCCTACGAGCAGTACTTC
CASSASSYEQYF
>TRBV5-1|.|TRBJ2-5|.
TGCGCCAGCAGCAGGGGGCAAGAGACCCAGTACTTC
CASSRGQETQYF
>TRBV6-1|TRBD2|TRBJ2-1|.
TGTGCCAGCAGGGGGGGGAACTACAATGAGCAGTTCTTC
CASRGGNYNEQFF
>TRBV27|TRBD2|TRBJ2-1|once
TGTGCCAGCAGTTGGACTAGCGGGGGGGCACATGAGCAGTTCTTC
CASSWTSGGAHEQFF
>TRBV7-2|TRBD1|TRBJ1-1|.
TGTGCCAGCAGCCCTGACAGGGTGAGCACTGAAGCTTTCTTT
CASSPDRVSTEAFF
>TRBV7-9|TRBD2|TRBJ2-7|.
TGTGCCAGCAGCTTCTCGACTAGCGGGAGGGCCACGGTCCGATACGAGCAGTACTTC
CASSFSTSGRATVRYEQYF
>TRBV7-9|TRBD1|TRBJ1-5|.
TGTGCCAGCAGCCCCGGACAGGGTGATAGCAATCAGCCCCAGCATTTT
CASSPGQGDSNQPQHF
>TRBV4-1|TRBD2|TRBJ2-6|few
TGCGCCAGCAGACCGGGACTAGCGGGAGTTGGGGCCAACGTCCTGACTTTC
CASRPGLAGVGANVLTF
>TRBV27|TRBD1|TRBJ1-5|.
TGTGCCAGTCGACAGGGGTATAATCAGCCCCAGCATTTT
CASRQGYNQPQHF